This T cell receptor beta chain is drawn from a study of blood T cell repertoires in COVID-19 (dated by TCRdb to about 2020). A note on the overall study: Collaborator samples came from the United States, Italy and Spain and covered acute and convalescent phases of COVID-19. The material from the prospective study consisted of cDNA or gDNA derived from T cells, B-cell-depleted T cells, or PBMCs. Deeply sampled blood TCRbeta repertoires from subjects exposed to, actively infected with, or recovered from COVID-19 were included in the dataset. The repertoires were released in a freely available public database meant as a resource for research on the immune response to SARS-CoV-2. The samples were drawn from the first 160 participants of the ongoing ImmuneRACE study and from 950 to 1,500 subjects provided by 6 global collaborators. The sample metadata nearly always contained a de-identified subject ID, COVID-19 status, age in years and sex. HLA class I and class II types, where available, came from metadata supplied by the sample provider rather than from assay-based typing.

The collaborating institutions used their own protocols to collect whole blood in K2EDTA tubes. For TCRbeta analysis, collaborators shipped samples in one of three forms: frozen whole blood, isolated PBMCs, or DNA extracted from either of those sample types. TCRbeta CDR3 regions were amplified from genomic DNA by means of the immunoSEQ Assay, a bias-controlled multiplex PCR. The paper's data handling went like this. Nucleated cell counts per sample were estimated from amplification of reference gene primers within the assay. To quantify the absolute abundance of each unique TCRbeta CDR3 rearrangement, sequence reads were collapsed and filtered. For each sample, productive Simpson clonality was calculated by taking the square root of Simpson's diversity index across productive rearrangements. TCRdb limited this immuneACCESS table to in-frame rearrangements with V and J called. A share of clones is missing; checked studies link under half to unresolved V genes, and the rest is unexplained. The V and J calls and clone size are taken from that table; D and trimming were inferred from the DNA. The sample includes 80,000 to 90,000 clones, with 70% to 90% observed a single time. The ten largest account for 13% to 15% of the sample.

Points on this clone: What antigen it recognizes has not been identified. Base qualities are not at hand, and no much larger clone is one base apart.

From V the trimming removes 6 bases and from J it removes 2 bases, while the gene matches leave 8 bases of the junction unaccounted for. The CDR3, from cysteine to phenylalanine, totals 16 residues. Only the CDR3 part of the read is kept: 48 bases, read in frame from the first base. The germline V gene sets CDR1 to ENHRY and CDR2 to SYGVKD. The research as a whole found: The quantity of clinical and demographic metadata differed by source and by participant and was supplied without curation.

This TCR came from a woman in her sixties or seventies with acute or convalescent COVID-19. The rearrangement joined TRBV10-3 to TRBJ2-3; a stretch of 10 junction bases matches TRBD2. Sequencing used peripheral blood. In nucleotides, the sequence is TGTGCCATCAGCGCAGAGGGACTAGCGATCACAGATACGCAGTATTTT. It translates as CAISAEGLAITDTQYF.